This T cell receptor beta chain comes out of a study of T cell repertoires in cytomegalovirus infection (dated by TCRdb to the late 2010s). For the wider study: Recently identified HLA-C-restricted CMV epitopes, whose presentation resists viral immunomodulation, were targeted by peptide stimulations together with well-studied HLA-B-restricted epitopes. The HLA type of each donor mattered for the analysis, because public TCR beta signatures pointed to carriage of CMV infection along with the matching HLA type.

The CDR3 sequence holds 15 residues, the cysteine and phenylalanine included. Only the CDR3 portion is preserved as DNA: 45 bases, with reading frame beginning at the first base. From a lookup of the germline V gene (reference sequence), CDR1 and CDR2 are SEHNR and FQNEAQ. Trimming leaves V shorter by 5 bases and J shorter by 0 bases, with the junction holding 4 bases beyond the gene matches. The treatment or condition label here, explained by the study, means: in vitro stimulation with specific CMV peptide epitopes to enrich CMV-specific T cells. On the study overall, not on this receptor specifically: In both this cohort and an independent cohort of some 350 donors, the cumulative frequency of public TCR beta family members distinguished carriers of CMV infection plus the relevant HLA type. In the ex vivo response, HLA-C-restricted CMV-specific TCR beta clonotypes were dominant, and in two of eight donors the single most frequent clonotype came from this HLA-C-restricted group.

Worth noting for this clonotype: Its antigen remains undetermined. This may be a read error: a much more frequent sequence differs by one nucleotide.

The reads were generated on an Illumina HiSeq 1500. Using fastp trimming at Q25 and MiXCR clonotype assembly, TCRdb reanalyzed the public sequencing data and kept in-frame beta chains. Rows are combined by CDR3 protein, so each entry shows the most common genes and DNA. A total of 650,000 to 900,000 distinct CDR3 sequences appear in this sample, under 35% of them only once. The leading ten clones occupy approximately 14% of the sample. The rearranged segments are TRBV7-9 and TRBJ1-5; 7 central bases correspond to TRBD1. The material sequenced was cultured CD8+ T cells from PBMCs, taken from culture after CMV antigen stimulation. This receptor was identified in a human donor in good health (CMV status not recorded). Some clones in this sample may be carry-over from other donors' samples. The DNA sequence is as follows: TGTGCCAGCAGCATGACAGGGAATAGCAATCAGCCCCAGCATTTT. Its product reads: CASSMTGNSNQPQHF.